This section outlines one T cell receptor (beta chain) sequence together with its context. Reverse transcription of about 0.5 to 1 ug RNA was performed with random hexamers. In TCRdb, the immunoSEQ multiplex PCR reads were re-called with MiXCR into one record per CDR3 protein. The sample includes around 200,000 distinct CDR3 sequences, roughly 95% of them seen just once. These data belong to a study of CD8 T cells in Susac syndrome. CDR3 size: 12 residues. V was pared by 7 bases and J by 1 base, with 11 bases between. Germline CDR1 SQVTM, CDR2 ANQGSEA. The chain uses TRBV29-1 and TRBJ2-7; weak D call: TRBD1 (6 bases). What was sequenced was CD4+ T cells from PBMCs. The source of this sequence is a human donor with multiple sclerosis. Here the CDR3 DNA reads TGCAGCGCCTTGGACAGATCCTACGAGCAGTACTTC. Protein sequence: CSALDRSYEQYF.